These 26 T cell receptor beta chains originate from one sample sequenced in a study of beta chain features in type 1 diabetes. General study findings and limits: All four CD4+ subsets from Type 1 diabetes patients carried moderately but significantly shorter TCRB CDR3s.

These receptors have no known antigen. Expressed TCRB transcripts got sequenced, as all isolated RNA was reverse transcribed. Profiling relied on immunoSEQ multiplex PCR, and the TCRdb table lists in-frame clones only, not all of them. The table lists 300,000 to 350,000 clones, over 7% of them singletons. The source material was central memory CD4+ T cells from blood. Source of these receptors: a man aged 30-40 years with type 1 diabetes.

There are a few counts of this clone. The same CDR3 also results from other DNA sequences found in this sample. The gene calls are TRBV4-3 and TRBJ1-4; D gene ambiguous. The V end was cut by 3 bases, the J end by 8 bases, with 10 bases between. Germline V gene data show CDR1 as LGHNA and CDR2 as YSLEER. This CDR3 is 13 amino acids long. The CDR3 spells CASSQASEEKLFF. The CDR3 nucleotides read TGCGCCAGCAGCCAGGCCTCGGAGGAAAAACTGTTTTTT.

This clone was seen a few times. The chain has TRBV6-5 and TRBJ1-1, with a tentative D call TRBD1 (6 bases). The CDR3 is made up of 14 amino acids. From germline, CDR1 is MNHEY and CDR2 SVGAGI. V was clipped by 3 bases and J by 0 bases, with 8 bases between them. Here the CDR3 reads CASSYQGLNTEAFF. The CDR3 nucleotides are TGTGCCAGCAGTTATCAGGGGCTGAACACTGAAGCTTTCTTT.

V is TRBV11-2 and J is TRBJ2-7, with D perhaps TRBD1 (6 bases). CDR1 and CDR2 from the germline V gene are SGHAT and FQNNGV. Trimming removed 5 bases at V and 7 bases at J, with 21 bases between. The CDR3 sequence is 15 residues long. For the CDR3, the DNA is TGTGCCAGCAGCCTAGGAGTTGGGACAATCCCTGAGCAGTACTTC. This sequence encodes CASSLGVGTIPEQYF.

This clone was counted only a few times. The chain combines TRBV18 with TRBJ2-7; tentatively, D is TRBD1 (6 bases). The germline V gene has CDR1 KGHSH and CDR2 LQKENI. V was trimmed by 4 bases and J by 3 bases, leaving 13 bases between them. This CDR3 is built from 14 residues. The DNA of the CDR3 is TGTGCCAGCTCACGTGACAGGAGCAACTACGAGCAGTACTTC. Translating gives CASSRDRSNYEQYF. Looking up the rest from reference TRBV18 and TRBJ2-7 gives the full variable domain: NAGVMQNPRHLVRRRGQEARLRCSPMKGHSHVYWYRQLPEEGLKFMVYLQKENIIDESGMPKERFSAEFPKEGPSILRIQQVVRGDSAAYFCASSRDRSNYEQYFGPGTRLTVT.

This clone was found many times. The J gene is TRBJ2-7, the V gene TRBV10-3, with no clear D. CDR1 and CDR2 (germline): ENHRY, SYGVKD. The CDR3 contains 11 residues. V was cut by 2 bases and J by 6 bases, with 5 bases left in between. CDR3 sequence reads: CAISENREQYF. In DNA form, the CDR3 reads TGTGCCATCAGTGAGAACCGCGAGCAGTACTTC.

The V and J genes are TRBV6-6 and TRBJ2-7; 8 positions match TRBD1. CDR1 is MNHNY and CDR2 is SVGAGI in the germline V gene (reference sequence). J lost 3 bases, V lost 10 bases, and 14 bases had no gene match. This CDR3 comprises 15 residues. The CDR3 loop is CATYSLTGGFYEQYF. The CDR3 DNA sequence: TGTGCCACCTACTCCTTAACAGGGGGATTCTACGAGCAGTACTTC.

This clone was seen many times. J is TRBJ2-5 and V is TRBV7-9; TRBD1 matches at 8 bases. Germline-derived CDR1 and CDR2 are SEHNR and FQNEAQ (reference sequence). This CDR3 region has 15 residues. With V trimmed by 5 bases and J by 2 bases, 7 bases remained unmatched. As DNA, the CDR3 is TGTGCCAGCAGCGGCCGGGACAGGCGGCAAGAGACCCAGTACTTC. Protein: CASSGRDRRQETQYF. The variable domain in full, with the rest retrieved from reference TRBV7-9 and TRBJ2-5, is DTGVSQNPRHKITKRGQNVTFRCDPISEHNRLYWYRQTLGQGPEFLTYFQNEAQLEKSRLLSDRFSAERPKGSFSTLEIQRTEQGDSAMYLCASSGRDRRQETQYFGPGTRLLVL.

This clone was observed a few times. The chain joins TRBV9 to TRBJ2-5; TRBD2 matches 7 bases. The CDR3 runs 15 residues. Per germline, CDR1 SGDLS and CDR2 YYNGEE. Germline trimming cut 2 bases from V and 5 bases from J; bases unmatched to any gene: 9. The CDR3 loop reads CASSVRDYQQETQYF. The CDR3 coding sequence is TGTGCCAGCAGCGTCCGGGACTACCAACAGGAGACCCAGTACTTC. Combining the CDR3 with reference TRBV9 and TRBJ2-5 gives the whole variable domain DSGVTQTPKHLITATGQRVTLRCSPRSGDLSVYWYQQSLDQGLQFLIQYYNGEERAKGNILERFSAQQFPDLHSELNLSSLELGDSALYFCASSVRDYQQETQYFGPGTRLLVL.

CDR3 sequence reads: CASSFQGEEDEAFF. For the CDR3, the DNA is TGTGCCAGCAGCTTCCAGGGGGAGGAGGATGAAGCTTTCTTT. The chain carries TRBV5-5 and TRBJ1-1; TRBD1 aligns across 7 bases. Germline values: CDR1 SGHKS, CDR2 YYEKEE (reference sequence). This CDR3 spans 14 amino acids. The V gene end was trimmed by 2 bases and the J gene end by 7 bases; junction bases not matched to a gene: 8.

This clone has a handful of counts. V is TRBV27 and J is TRBJ2-1, with a tentative D call TRBD1 (7 bases). Trimming left V 8 bases short and J 0 bases short, with 17 bases between. Germline lookup yields CDR1 MNHEY and CDR2 SMNVEV (reference sequence). The CDR3 runs to 16 residues. The CDR3 protein is CASVGQGGSSYNEQFF. DNA of the CDR3: TGTGCCAGCGTAGGTCAGGGGGGTAGCTCCTACAATGAGCAGTTCTTC.

This clone was detected a few times. The V gene is TRBV11-2, the J gene TRBJ1-5; TRBD1 aligns across 8 bases. The V and J ends lost 5 bases and 0 bases, in that order; junction bases with no gene match: 0. Germline CDR1 and CDR2: SGHAT and FQNNGV. The CDR3 has 14 residues. CDR3 residues: CASSDRGSNQPQHF. As DNA, the CDR3 is TGTGCCAGCAGCGACAGGGGTAGCAATCAGCCCCAGCATTTT.

The rearrangement joins TRBV27 to TRBJ2-2; D uncertain. The CDR3 consists of 12 residues. Trimming stripped 3 bases from V and 1 base from J, with 0 bases between. From germline, CDR1 is MNHEY and CDR2 SMNVEV (reference sequence). The CDR3 coding sequence is TGTGCCAGCAGTTTGAACACCGGGGAGCTGTTTTTT. Its protein is CASSLNTGELFF.

The gene calls are TRBV5-6 and TRBJ2-1; perhaps TRBD2 as D (5 bases). Germline CDR1 is SGHDT and CDR2 is YYEEEE. Deletions cut 0 bases from V and 0 bases from J, with 13 bases between. The CDR3 covers 17 residues. CDR3 amino acids: CASSLEGSGISYNEQFF. CDR3 coding DNA: TGTGCCAGCAGCTTGGAAGGGTCGGGGATCTCCTACAATGAGCAGTTCTTC. Using reference TRBV5-6 and TRBJ2-1 for the parts outside the CDR3, the full variable domain is DAGVTQSPTHLIKTRGQQVTLRCSPKSGHDTVSWYQQALGQGPQFIFQYYEEEERQRGNFPDRFSGHQFPNYSSELNVNALLLGDSALYLCASSLEGSGISYNEQFFGPGTRLTVL.

This clone showed up just a few times. V is TRBV5-1 and J is TRBJ2-7; 13 bases align to TRBD2. CDR3 length: 16 residues. V dropped 3 bases and J dropped 2; count of bases not matched to a gene: 5. The V gene's germline CDR1 is SGHRS and CDR2 YFSETQ. CDR3 in DNA: TGCGCCAGCAGCTCGGGACTAGCGGGGCCGCCCTACGAGCAGTACTTC. Amino acid sequence: CASSSGLAGPPYEQYF.

The rearrangement links TRBV7-2 to TRBJ1-1; TRBD1 might be the D (6 bases). Trimming removed 4 bases at V and 7 bases at J, with 19 bases between. Germline V gene lookup returns CDR1 SGHTA and CDR2 FQGNSA. This CDR3 has 15 residues. CDR3 DNA: TGTGCCAGCAGCTCACTACTGGGGGCGGGGCGTGAAGCTTTCTTT. It translates to CASSSLLGAGREAFF.

This chain connects TRBV11-2 to TRBJ1-6, with D tentatively TRBD1 (5 bases). CDR1 and CDR2 from the germline V gene are SGHAT and FQNNGV. V lost 1 base and J lost 4, with 14 bases in between. This CDR3 contains 17 residues. DNA of the CDR3: TGTGCCAGCAGCTTAGGGCGGCCAGGGCCTTATAATTCACCCCTCCACTTT. It encodes CASSLGRPGPYNSPLHF.

The J gene is TRBJ2-2, the V gene TRBV11-3, with D unresolved. V lost 5 bases, J lost 6 bases, and 7 bases lay in between. The CDR3 runs to 12 residues. Germline V gene data show CDR1 as SGHNT and CDR2 as YENEEA. Here the CDR3 DNA reads TGTGCCAGCAGCGGCACGGCCGGGGAGCTGTTTTTT. This gives the protein CASSGTAGELFF.

The J gene is TRBJ1-2, the V gene TRBV11-2, with D unresolved. Germline CDR1 and CDR2: SGHAT and FQNNGV. V lost 1 base to trimming and J lost 8 bases, with 11 bases between them. The CDR3 extends over 13 amino acids. The CDR3 is CASSLGTASGYTF. The CDR3 bases are TGTGCCAGCAGCTTAGGCACGGCCAGCGGCTACACCTTC.

A few counts support this clone. J is TRBJ1-1 and V is TRBV10-3; tentative D call: TRBD1 (6 bases). This CDR3 has 13 residues. Germline V gene lookup returns CDR1 ENHRY and CDR2 SYGVKD. The V gene lost 6 bases and the J gene lost 7 bases, with 15 bases spanning the gap. The CDR3 loop reads CAIRPGGQNEAFF. The CDR3 region has the DNA TGTGCCATCAGGCCGGGGGGGCAGAATGAAGCTTTCTTT.

This CDR3 is CASSQDQGSSRVAKNIQYF. The CDR3 region has the DNA TGTGCCAGCAGCCAAGATCAGGGCAGCTCGAGAGTAGCCAAAAACATTCAGTACTTC. The gene calls are TRBV4-2 and TRBJ2-4, with a weak D call TRBD1 (5 bases). Germline V gene lookup returns CDR1 LGHNA and CDR2 YNFKEQ. V was clipped by 0 bases and J by 0 bases, with 18 bases between them. The CDR3 runs 19 residues.

The chain carries TRBV5-6 and TRBJ2-7; D assignment may be TRBD1 or TRBD2 (6 bases each). The CDR3 runs to 14 residues. Trimming pared 0 bases from V and 3 bases from J, leaving 10 bases between. Looked up from germline, CDR1 is SGHDT and CDR2 is YYEEEE. The CDR3 protein is CASSLVQGLYEQYF. The CDR3 region has the DNA TGTGCCAGCAGCTTGGTACAGGGACTCTACGAGCAGTACTTC.

J is TRBJ1-1 and V is TRBV9; a weak D match, TRBD1 (5 bases). This CDR3 has 14 residues. V was shortened by 5 bases and J by 4 bases, with 15 bases between the two germline ends. The germline V gene encodes CDR1 SGDLS and CDR2 YYNGEE. This CDR3 reads CASRAAGASTEAFF. The DNA of the CDR3 is TGTGCCAGCAGGGCAGCCGGGGCGTCCACTGAAGCTTTCTTT.

About this clone: Other nucleotide sequences from this sample produce the same CDR3. This chain links TRBV20-1 with TRBJ2-7; no reliable D call. V lost 1 base to trimming and J lost 5 bases, with 6 bases between them. From germline, CDR1 is DFQATT and CDR2 SNEGSKA (reference sequence). The CDR3 is 11 amino acids. CDR3 coding DNA: TGCAGTGCTAGAGGTGCGGACGAGCAGTACTTC. This gives the protein CSARGADEQYF.

There are a few counts of this clone. This chain links TRBV6-1 with TRBJ2-3, with 7 nucleotides matching TRBD1. With V trimmed by 6 bases and J by 3 bases, 3 bases remained unmatched. This CDR3 has 13 residues. CDR1 and CDR2 (germline): MNHNS, SASEGT. As DNA, the CDR3 is TGTGCCAGCAGGGGGACAGCGACAGATACGCAGTATTTT. Protein product: CASRGTATDTQYF.

This clone was found a few times. This chain links TRBV6-5 with TRBJ2-1; D ambiguous. CDR1 is MNHEY and CDR2 is SVGAGI in the germline V gene. Deletions cut 4 bases from V and 7 bases from J, with 8 bases between. The CDR3 is 12 residues long. The CDR3 DNA follows: TGTGCCAGCAGTTCCTACCTAAATGAGCAGTTCTTC. Protein sequence: CASSSYLNEQFF.

This clone has only a few counts. The gene calls are TRBV11-2 and TRBJ2-5, with unresolved D. The germline V gene has CDR1 SGHAT and CDR2 FQNNGV. The CDR3 is 12 residues long. V was pared by 3 bases and J by 4 bases, with 6 bases between. DNA of the CDR3: TGTGCCAGCAGCTTTTCATCAGAGACCCAGTACTTC. Its protein product is CASSFSSETQYF.